This T cell receptor beta chain was recorded in a study of shared clonotypes between healthy human individuals. Study context: Aged between 18 and 49, the donors were a couple of women and three men.

Terminally differentiated effector memory CD45RA+ cells were excluded from the naive CD8 cells, which were CD45RO-negative and positively selected for CCR7. The authors' processing: Filtering of immunoSEQ junctional sequences could not match full-length read filtering. Using immunoSEQ multiplex PCR, the repertoire was profiled, and TCRdb retains in-frame clones only, with some absent. The DNA was the basis for D and trimming; V, J and clone size are from that table. The data hold millions of clones, with around 93% observed a single time. This CDR3 region has 17 residues. Germline CDR1 and CDR2: MGHRA and YSYEKL. Trimming cost V 1 base and J 2 bases; bases outside gene matches: 10.

The sequenced sample was naive CD8+ T cells from PBMCs. The sequence was obtained from a man aged 18 to 29 in good health. Some clones in this sample may be carry-over from other donors' samples. J is TRBJ2-7 and V is TRBV4-1; 8 positions agree with TRBD2. This CDR3 is CASSQVVNSGTTYEQYF. For the CDR3, the DNA is TGCGCCAGCAGCCAAGTAGTAAATAGCGGGACCACCTACGAGCAGTACTTC.